The present TCR beta chain was sequenced within a study of T cells after yellow fever vaccination. Background on the study: It was SMART-Seq v4 Ultra Low Input that prepared the fractions with low cell numbers.

The study's findings and limits: Overall, a small share of clonotypes was seen in both CD4 and CD8 compartments. Most clones from primary vaccination were detected again post-booster (around 96% CD4, 88% CD8).

Points on this clonotype: Its antigen is unknown.

Using its own MiXCR run on the 5' RACE reads, TCRdb lists one record per CDR3 protein. The table lists just under 600,000 distinct CDR3 sequences, approximately 15% of them singletons. This CDR3 has 12 amino acids. Trimming cost V 5 bases and J 6 bases, with 11 bases left between them. Germline values: CDR1 SGHAT, CDR2 FQNNGV. V and J are TRBV11-2 and TRBJ2-7; D is unresolved. The sample here was PBMCs, taken on the day of the yellow fever booster vaccination. The clonotype originates from a young man who received the YFV17D yellow fever vaccine. The CDR3 loop reads CASSPITGEQYF. The CDR3 DNA sequence: TGTGCCAGCAGCCCAATCACCGGCGAGCAGTACTTC.